This T cell receptor (beta chain) is drawn from a study of response to subunit inactivated influenza vaccine. General study results and limits: After each seasonal influenza vaccination, few new T cells are recruited, the authors suggested.

TCRdb recomputed calls from the RT-PCR reads with MiXCR, one row per CDR3 protein. This table has under 550,000 distinct CDR3 sequences, 7.6% appearing once. This clonotype was detected ten times or more. Its antigen is unknown. Germline V CDR1 and CDR2: SGHTA, FQGNSA. The CDR3 is 14 amino acids. The V segment lost 5 bases and the J segment 7 bases; nucleotides outside the gene matches: 8. This clonotype originated in a man aged 50-75 years who received an inactivated influenza vaccine. V gene TRBV7-2 combines with J gene TRBJ2-1; 7 nucleotides line up with TRBD2. The sample here was PBMCs from blood, taken around 25 months after vaccination. DNA of the CDR3: TGTGCCAGCAGCCGTCAAGGGAGGGGTAATGAGCAGTTCTTC. The encoded protein is CASSRQGRGNEQFF.